These 5 T cell receptor beta chains came from one sample sequenced in a study of cytomegalovirus exposure and HLA in healthy donors. PCR primers comprised 60 Vbeta and 13 Jbeta primers. Here immunoSEQ multiplex PCR was the method, and the copy in TCRdb shows in-frame clones only, minus some. The data hold about 140,000 clones, with roughly three quarters observed a single time. The specimen was PBMCs. The source is a man between 18 and 29 years old in good health and CMV-seronegative.

This clone was seen just once. The chain uses TRBV19 and TRBJ2-3; possibly TRBD1 for D (6 bases). Germline CDR1 LNHDA, CDR2 SQIVND (reference sequence). This CDR3 has 15 residues. V lost 7 bases and J lost 0, with 14 bases in between. DNA for the CDR3: TGTGCCAGTACCACCGGGACATTTAGCACAGATACGCAGTATTTT. Translated, it gives CASTTGTFSTDTQYF.

CDR3 amino acids: CASSLHPQGGEQYF. The CDR3 region has the DNA TGCGCCAGCAGCCTCCACCCACAGGGGGGAGAGCAGTACTTC. The chain employs TRBV5-1 and TRBJ2-5; 8 bases are a match to TRBD1. Looked up from germline, CDR1 is SGHRS and CDR2 is YFSETQ. This CDR3 comprises 14 residues. The V and J ends lost 4 bases and 11 bases, in that order; junction bases with no gene match: 13.

The rearrangement joins TRBV7-6 to TRBJ1-4; 9 bases are a match to TRBD1. V was clipped by 6 bases and J by 6 bases; unmatched bases: 8. CDR1 is SGHVS and CDR2 is FNYEAQ in the germline V gene. The length of the CDR3 is 15 residues. CDR3 loop: CASRRRDREDEKLFF. The CDR3 region has the DNA TGTGCCAGCAGACGCCGGGACAGGGAAGATGAAAAACTGTTTTTT.

This clone appeared many times. V is TRBV6-1 and J is TRBJ1-5; 9 bases map to TRBD1. The length of the CDR3 is 11 residues. The germline V gene encodes CDR1 MNHNS and CDR2 SASEGT. V gave up 10 bases and J gave up 9 bases; unmatched junction bases: 4. The chain's CDR3 is CATGTGRPQHF. CDR3 sequence (DNA): TGTGCCACCGGGACAGGGCGGCCCCAGCATTTT.

The rearrangement joins TRBV7-2 to TRBJ2-1; D not certain. CDR1 is SGHTA and CDR2 is FQGNSA in the germline V gene. The CDR3 runs to 15 residues. Trimming left V 2 bases short and J 5 bases short, with 13 bases between. The CDR3 is CASSLSRHRNNEQFF. The CDR3 bases are TGTGCCAGCAGCTTAAGTCGACACCGGAACAATGAGCAGTTCTTC.